The T cell receptor beta chain under discussion was sequenced for a study of CD8+ T cells in alopecia areata. Study-wide context: Treatment of the treated patients consisted of oral tofacitinib, 5 to 10 mg twice daily.

The treatment: oral pan-JAK inhibitor, 5-10 mg twice daily. Points on this clone: As yet, its antigen is unknown.

The study's findings and limits: Besides other cells, scalp samples also yield sequences of resident alphabeta T cells from normal skin. Higher clonality and more expanded CD8+ clones appeared in lesional than normal scalp.

Investigators isolated RNA and reverse transcribed it into cDNA to act as the sequencing template. The table came from immunoSEQ multiplex PCR; TCRdb's copy has only in-frame clones and leaves some out. The sample has a few hundred thousand clones; 40% to 45% are singletons. The TCR sequence derives from a human donor with alopecia areata. The starting material was CD4+ T cells sorted from blood, obtained at approximately week 36, from a patient treated with tofacitinib.

The CDR3, as DNA: TGTGCCATCAGTGATGACATTAGCGGACCTCGCACAGATACGCAGTATTTT. Residues: CAISDDISGPRTDTQYF. This sequence joins TRBV10-3 and TRBJ2-3; tentative D call: TRBD2 (6 bases). The CDR3 runs 17 residues. Germline-derived CDR1 and CDR2 are ENHRY and SYGVKD. Trimming shortened V by 3 bases and J by 1 base, and 17 bases separated the two germline ends.